Listed below are T cell receptor beta chains from one sample, sequenced in a study of stem cell transplantation in POMP-related autoinflammatory disease. Clones were read by immunoSEQ multiplex PCR, and TCRdb kept only the in-frame ones, dropping some. This sample carries some 70,000 clones, roughly 91% of them seen once, and the ten largest clones take about 0.7%. The sequencing used CD4+ T cells from PBMCs, collected after stem cell transplantation. These receptor sequences come from a human patient with POMP-related autoinflammation and immune dysregulation (PRAID). A subset of T cells may come from the graft donor. CDR3s leave out the opening cysteine and the closing phenylalanine or tryptophan.

J,V,CDR3
TRBJ2-5,TRBV18,ASSPPTRGETQY
TRBJ2-3,TRBV5-1,ASSLDAGFGDTQY
TRBJ1-4,TRBV27,ASGPGEGEKLF
TRBJ2-7,TRBV28,ASNENNSYEQY
TRBJ2-1,TRBV5-8,ASSLDRGKNEQF
TRBJ1-2,TRBV3-1/TRBV3-2,ASSQVGQIYGYT
TRBJ2-7,TRBV5-6,ASSLGGYEQY
TRBJ1-5,TRBV27,ASSKGTLRNQPQH
TRBJ1-1,TRBV3-1/TRBV3-2,ASSQFFHPSEAF
TRBJ2-4,TRBV11-2,ASSGTSGQNIQY
TRBJ1-2,TRBV28,ASRYGTANTNYGYT
TRBJ2-1,TRBV7-3,ASSLGGSIEQF
TRBJ1-1,TRBV28,ASTGGVSVTEAF
TRBJ1-3,TRBV10-1,ASSGADSGNTIY
TRBJ1-5,TRBV7-8,ASSKSGTGFQPQH
TRBJ1-1,TRBV7-6,ASSLCLSGRRDTEAF
TRBJ2-1,TRBV11-2,ASSLGQARGEQF
TRBJ2-3,TRBV12-3/TRBV12-4,ASSPSDTQY
TRBJ2-3,TRBV5-1,ASSLIQRASTDTQY
TRBJ2-1,TRBV14,ASSQELAPRLYNEQF
TRBJ1-2,TRBV28,ASSLPGLGGYT
TRBJ1-5,TRBV5-6,ASSLGTGEPQH
TRBJ1-1,TRBV10-3,AISGPRVNTEAF
TRBJ2-7,TRBV27,ASRLGPGTGTYEQY
TRBJ1-5,TRBV4-1,ASSQDKIQPQH
TRBJ2-5,TRBV3-1/TRBV3-2,ASRDTSGGETQY
TRBJ2-5,TRBV2,ASRPSSGAQETQY
TRBJ2-6,TRBV6-5,ASSYSMRPGANVLT
TRBJ2-3,TRBV2,ATNFGGAAVDTQY
TRBJ2-7,TRBV3-1/TRBV3-2,ASSQVGEQY
TRBJ2-2,TRBV19,ASSMGGPTGELF
TRBJ1-4,TRBV28,ASTLHGDQGGNEKLF
TRBJ2-1,TRBV5-4,ASSRAGTSGEDEQF
TRBJ2-1,TRBV28,ASSLPRLAKYNEQF
TRBJ1-1,TRBV2,ASSVAGRDTEAF
TRBJ2-5,TRBV28,AVWGQETQY
TRBJ2-5,TRBV4-1,ASSQDPQLGTQY
TRBJ2-5,TRBV2,ASSPFSRETQY
TRBJ2-7,TRBV2,ASRWRPGTSGGEQY
TRBJ1-1,TRBV18,ASSPRSGIGPEAF
TRBJ2-1,TRBV28,ASSFRVISYNEQF